These 31 T cell receptor beta chains were sequenced from one sample in a study of beta chain features in type 1 diabetes. As every portion of the isolated RNA was reverse transcribed, the sequencing read expressed TCRB transcripts. The assay was immunoSEQ multiplex PCR, and TCRdb's table has in-frame clones only and misses some. In the table there are hundreds of thousands of clones, roughly 15% of which are singletons. The sample was naive CD4+ T cells from blood. The receptors stem from a man aged 18 to 30 in good health.

This clone was seen more than once but under ten times. The chain is built from TRBV9 and TRBJ2-6; D may correspond to TRBD1 or TRBD2 (5 bases each). The CDR3 has 14 amino acids. V lost 3 bases to trimming and J lost 9 bases, with 13 bases between them. CDR1 is SGDLS and CDR2 is YYNGEE in the germline V gene. Written as DNA, the CDR3 is TGTGCCAGCAGCGCCAACCGGGACGGCAACGTCCTGACTTTC. This codes for CASSANRDGNVLTF.

This clone was found a few times. Other DNA sequences in this sample translate to the same CDR3. The chain uses TRBV6-6 and TRBJ2-7; a weak D match, TRBD2 (6 bases). Germline V gene data show CDR1 as MNHNY and CDR2 as SVGAGI (reference sequence). This CDR3 has 13 amino acids. V lost 6 bases, J lost 2 bases, and 11 bases lay in between. CDR3 region: CASSLSGAYEQYF. CDR3 coding DNA: TGTGCCAGCAGCCTTAGCGGTGCCTACGAGCAGTACTTC.

The V and J genes are TRBV6-6 and TRBJ1-3; a possible D gene is TRBD1 (5 bases). Germline V gene sequence: CDR1 MNHNY, CDR2 SVGAGI (reference sequence). This CDR3 contains 12 residues. V was trimmed by 7 bases and J by 4 bases, leaving 8 bases between them. CDR3 region: CASTGLGNTIYF. In DNA, the CDR3 is TGTGCCAGCACGGGGCTAGGAAACACCATATATTTT.

The chain has TRBV19 and TRBJ2-2; weak D call: TRBD1 (5 bases). V lost 5 bases, J lost 8 bases, and 21 bases lay in between. This CDR3 is built from 16 residues. The germline V gene has CDR1 LNHDA and CDR2 SQIVND (reference sequence). CDR3 region: CASSRSSFLDRGELFF. CDR3 sequence (DNA): TGTGCCAGTAGTCGATCCAGTTTTCTCGACAGAGGGGAGCTGTTTTTT.

This clone showed up just a few times. The chain combines TRBV5-5 with TRBJ2-7; 7 bases agree with TRBD2. This CDR3 region has 14 residues. The J segment lost 7 bases and the V segment lost 2 bases, leaving 9 bases of the junction unmatched. CDR1 and CDR2 from the germline V gene are SGHKS and YYEKEE (reference sequence). The CDR3 nucleotides are TGTGCCAGCAGCTTCGGCGGGAGTCGCTTAGAGCAGTACTTC. This encodes CASSFGGSRLEQYF.

J is TRBJ2-5 and V is TRBV11-1; TRBD1 aligns across 7 bases. Germline V gene sequence: CDR1 SGHAT, CDR2 FQDESV (reference sequence). The CDR3 is 15 residues long. V dropped 1 base and J dropped 5; count of bases not matched to a gene: 7. The CDR3 sequence is CASSLGRGGRETQYF. The DNA of the CDR3 is TGTGCCAGCAGCTTAGGACGAGGGGGCCGGGAGACCCAGTACTTC.

The chain couples TRBV6-6 to TRBJ1-5, with a possible D match to TRBD1 (5 bases). This CDR3 is built from 13 residues. Trimming removed 5 bases at V and 7 bases at J, with 12 bases between. Germline CDR1 MNHNY, CDR2 SVGAGI (reference sequence). This chain's CDR3 is CASSLTGSQPQHF. As DNA, the CDR3 is TGTGCCAGCAGTCTAACAGGATCGCAGCCCCAGCATTTT.

This clone came up a few times. The rearrangement uses TRBV14 and TRBJ2-4; no clear D. Trimming removed 1 base from V and 2 bases from J, with 12 bases in between. CDR3 size: 16 residues. Germline lookup yields CDR1 SGHDN and CDR2 FVKESK. DNA of the CDR3: TGTGCCAGCAGCCAAGGTGGGCCCCCGTCCAAAAACATTCAGTACTTC. Translated: CASSQGGPPSKNIQYF.

The chain joins TRBV4-3 to TRBJ1-4, with D uncertain. Trimming cost V 1 base and J 0 bases, with 21 bases left between them. The germline V gene encodes CDR1 LGHNA and CDR2 YSLEER. This CDR3 spans 20 amino acids. Written as DNA, the CDR3 is TGCGCCAGCAGCCAAGGGCACGTAGTGGAGCCCCTTGCAACTAATGAAAAACTGTTTTTT. Translated, it gives CASSQGHVVEPLATNEKLFF.

There are a few counts of this clone. The CDR3 protein is CSVVSFRSSGKNEQFF. CDR3 DNA sequence: TGCAGCGTTGTATCTTTTCGGTCTAGCGGAAAAAATGAGCAGTTCTTC. The V call is TRBV29-1, the J call TRBJ2-1; 7 positions agree with TRBD2. The CDR3 consists of 16 residues. CDR1 SQVTM and CDR2 ANQGSEA come from the germline V gene. J lost 7 bases, V lost 4 bases, and 16 bases had no gene match.

J is TRBJ1-1 and V is TRBV6-5; 8 positions match TRBD1. The CDR3 has 15 residues. The germline gives CDR1 MNHEY, CDR2 SVGAGI. V was pared by 2 bases and J by 6 bases, with 8 bases of the junction left unmatched. Here the CDR3 reads CASSYQDRGISEAFF. In DNA, the CDR3 is TGTGCCAGCAGTTACCAAGACAGGGGTATTTCTGAAGCTTTCTTT.

The chain combines TRBV28 with TRBJ1-6; unclear D gene. V was shortened by 6 bases and J by 9 bases, with 12 bases between the two germline ends. The CDR3 has 13 residues. CDR1 is MDHEN and CDR2 is SYDVKM in the germline V gene. The CDR3 DNA is TGTGCCAGCAGACTCGGACCGGGTTCACCCCTCCACTTT. This sequence encodes CASRLGPGSPLHF.

This clone was observed a handful of times. The junction differs from germline at one of its ends, possibly a read error. The chain recombines TRBV19 with TRBJ2-3; no firm D call. The CDR3 length is 14 residues. Germline CDR1 and CDR2: LNHDA and SQIVND (reference sequence). The CDR3 region is CASGISWGTDTQYF. The CDR3 nucleotides read TGTGCCAGTGGTATATCGTGGGGCACAGATACGCAGTATTTT.

The chain recombines TRBV11-2 with TRBJ2-1; TRBD1 might be the D (5 bases). V was pared by 1 base and J by 1 base, with 8 bases between. The CDR3 spans 15 residues. Per germline, CDR1 SGHAT and CDR2 FQNNGV. The CDR3: CASSLVTGSYNEQFF. The CDR3 region has the DNA TGTGCCAGCAGCTTAGTCACAGGTTCCTACAATGAGCAGTTCTTC. Full variable domain (remainder filled in from reference TRBV11-2 and TRBJ2-1): EAGVAQSPRYKIIEKRQSVAFWCNPISGHATLYWYQQILGQGPKLLIQFQNNGVVDDSQLPKDRFSAERLKGVDSTLKIQPAKLEDSAVYLCASSLVTGSYNEQFFGPGTRLTVL.

This clone came up a few times. The chain employs TRBV7-2 and TRBJ2-3; D remains unclear. This CDR3 has 14 amino acids. Looked up from germline, CDR1 is SGHTA and CDR2 is FQGNSA. Trimming shortened V by 5 bases and J by 1 base, and 10 bases separated the two germline ends. The CDR3 protein is CASSPLWGTDTQYF. Written as DNA, the CDR3 is TGTGCCAGCAGCCCCCTTTGGGGCACAGATACGCAGTATTTT.

The chain employs TRBV7-3 and TRBJ1-2, with TRBD1 matching over 8 bases. J lost 8 bases, V lost 8 bases, and 10 bases had no gene match. The V gene's germline CDR1 is SGHTA and CDR2 FQGTGA. This CDR3 is built from 13 residues. The CDR3 loop reads CASGYRDRQGYTF. The DNA of the CDR3 is TGTGCCAGCGGATACCGGGACAGGCAAGGCTACACCTTC. Combining the CDR3 with reference TRBV7-3 and TRBJ1-2 gives the whole variable domain GAGVSQTPSNKVTEKGKYVELRCDPISGHTALYWYRQSLGQGPEFLIYFQGTGAADDSGLPNDRFFAVRPEGSVSTLKIQRTERGDSAVYLCASGYRDRQGYTFGSGTRLTVV.

V usage is TRBV14 and J usage is TRBJ2-1; 8 nucleotides agree with TRBD2. V shed 4 bases and J 2 bases; nucleotides not matched to a gene: 10. The CDR3 sequence is 17 residues long. Germline-derived CDR1 and CDR2 are SGHDN and FVKESK. The CDR3 spells CASSPHYGTSPYNEQFF. CDR3 nucleotides: TGTGCCAGCAGCCCCCATTACGGGACTAGTCCCTACAATGAGCAGTTCTTC.

This clone was counted between two and nine times. The chain employs TRBV7-2 and TRBJ1-6; TRBD1 matches at 9 bases. The CDR3 runs 16 residues. CDR1 and CDR2 (germline): SGHTA, FQGNSA. Trimming at V came to 5 bases and at J to 1 base, leaving 3 bases not matched to a gene. The CDR3, as DNA: TGTGCCAGCAGCCAAGGACAGGGGTCCTATAATTCACCCCTCCACTTT. Protein: CASSQGQGSYNSPLHF.

The chain has TRBV10-3 and TRBJ2-2, with 10 bases lining up with TRBD2. This CDR3 has 14 residues. Per the germline V gene, CDR1 is ENHRY and CDR2 is SYGVKD. With 5 bases clipped from V and 4 bases from J, the junction kept 1 base outside the gene matches. CDR3 in amino acids: CAISTSGVTGELFF. The DNA of the CDR3 is TGTGCCATCAGTACTAGCGGGGTCACCGGGGAGCTGTTTTTT.

The sample holds a few counts of this clone. Other DNA sequences of this sample code for an identical CDR3. This rearrangement joins TRBV20-1 to TRBJ2-7; no firm D call. CDR3 length: 11 amino acids. CDR1 and CDR2 (germline): DFQATT, SNEGSKA (reference sequence). Trimming took off 0 bases at V and 6 bases at J, with 6 bases between the two ends. This chain's CDR3 is CSARDRLEQYF. In nucleotides, the CDR3 is TGCAGTGCTAGAGATCGGCTCGAGCAGTACTTC.

A few counts support this clone. The chain recombines TRBV4-3 with TRBJ1-5; D might be TRBD1 (5 bases). V dropped 0 bases and J dropped 0 bases, with 9 bases sitting between them. From germline, CDR1 is LGHNA and CDR2 YSLEER. There are 16 residues in the CDR3. The CDR3 DNA is TGCGCCAGCAGCCAAGAACAGGTATATAGCAATCAGCCCCAGCATTTT. This gives the protein CASSQEQVYSNQPQHF.

This chain joins TRBV7-9 and TRBJ2-2; D is perhaps TRBD1 (6 bases). Per germline, CDR1 SEHNR and CDR2 FQNEAQ (reference sequence). This CDR3 has 16 residues. V lost 7 bases to trimming and J lost 0 bases, with 15 bases between them. The CDR3: CASNIPGAPNTGELFF. The CDR3, as DNA: TGTGCCAGCAACATACCAGGGGCTCCGAACACCGGGGAGCTGTTTTTT.

V is TRBV2 and J is TRBJ2-1, with D possibly TRBD2 on 7 matching bases. The germline V and J ends were trimmed by 6 bases and 9 bases, with 18 bases remaining between them. This CDR3 comprises 14 residues. Per the germline V gene, CDR1 is SNHLY and CDR2 is FYNNEI. The CDR3 protein is CASSPLADSSEQFF. The CDR3 DNA reads TGTGCCAGCAGCCCTCTAGCGGACAGCAGTGAGCAGTTCTTC.

This clone was observed a handful of times. The chain links TRBV6-6 to TRBJ2-2; 14 nucleotides match TRBD2. The CDR3 runs 16 residues. Germline assignment: CDR1 MNHNY and CDR2 SVGAGI (reference sequence). V dropped 10 bases and J dropped 3; count of bases not matched to a gene: 7. Written as DNA, the CDR3 is TGTGCCACGGGACTAGCGGGAGTATCGTACACCGGGGAGCTGTTTTTT. Translation: CATGLAGVSYTGELFF.

On this clone itself: Compared with germline, one end of the junction differs, possibly owing to a read error. The rearrangement uses TRBV7-2 and TRBJ2-5; no clear D gene. Looked up from germline, CDR1 is SGHTA and CDR2 is FQGNSA. The CDR3 runs 12 residues. CDR3: CASSSRGESQYF. The DNA of the CDR3 is TGTGCCAGCAGCTCCCGTGGAGAGAGCCAGTACTTC.

The chain joins TRBV2 to TRBJ2-1; D may be TRBD1 or TRBD2 (6 bases each). From germline, CDR1 is SNHLY and CDR2 FYNNEI. CDR3 length: 19 residues. Trimming shortened V by 3 bases and J by 4 bases, and 25 bases separated the two germline ends. Here the CDR3 reads CASSEKGVPGAVYYNEQFF. In DNA, the CDR3 is TGTGCCAGCAGTGAGAAGGGAGTACCGGGGGCGGTATATTACAATGAGCAGTTCTTC.

This clone was counted between two and nine times. An end of the junction does not agree with germline; a read error may underlie this. The genes are TRBV27 and TRBJ2-3; D call uncertain. CDR1 is MNHEY and CDR2 is SMNVEV in the germline V gene (reference sequence). This CDR3 is built from 9 residues. The CDR3 here is CDSTDTQYF. The CDR3 region has the DNA TGCGATAGCACAGATACGCAGTATTTT.

This clone appeared a few times. The rearrangement links TRBV30 to TRBJ1-1; TRBD1 aligns across 7 bases. Losses at the gene ends were 2 bases for V and 4 bases for J; bases not matched to a gene: 4. The CDR3 length is 13 residues. Looked up from germline, CDR1 is GTSNPN and CDR2 is SVGIG (reference sequence). CDR3 in amino acids: CAWSRRQGTEAFF. The CDR3 bases are TGTGCCTGGAGTCGGCGACAGGGCACTGAAGCTTTCTTT.

The rearrangement links TRBV29-1 to TRBJ1-1; D unclear. The CDR3 consists of 11 residues. Per the germline V gene, CDR1 is SQVTM and CDR2 is ANQGSEA. V lost 7 bases to trimming and J lost 6 bases, with 12 bases between them. This chain's CDR3 is CSARTLAEAFF. The CDR3 DNA sequence: TGCAGCGCGCGCACCTTAGCTGAAGCTTTCTTT.

This rearrangement joins TRBV25-1 to TRBJ2-1; D might be TRBD1 (6 bases). Trimming took 7 bases from V and 3 from J, leaving 13 bases between them. Germline assignment: CDR1 MGHDK and CDR2 SYGVNS. The CDR3 sequence is 14 residues long. Here the CDR3 DNA reads TGTGCCAGCACCGGACAGCTTGGCTACAATGAGCAGTTCTTC. It specifies CASTGQLGYNEQFF.

This rearrangement joins TRBV28 to TRBJ1-1; D unresolved. The germline V and J ends were trimmed by 2 bases and 1 base, with 14 bases remaining between them. Germline CDR1 is MDHEN and CDR2 is SYDVKM. The CDR3 extends over 16 amino acids. CDR3 coding DNA: TGTGCCAGCAGTTTAGATGTAATGATCTCGAACACTGAAGCTTTCTTT. Protein product: CASSLDVMISNTEAFF.